The 8 T cell receptor beta chains below come from one sample, sequenced in a study of cytomegalovirus exposure and HLA in healthy donors. PCR employed 60 Vbeta and 13 Jbeta primers. TCRdb keeps only in-frame clones here, not all; method: immunoSEQ multiplex PCR. The table lists over 75,000 clones, approximately 70% of them singletons. Sequencing was done on a sample of PBMCs. All receptors come from a man between 25 and 39 years old in good health and CMV-seronegative.

J is TRBJ1-1 and V is TRBV18, with D perhaps TRBD1 (5 bases). Germline lookup yields CDR1 KGHSH and CDR2 LQKENI. The CDR3 is 14 residues long. V shed 3 bases and J shed 6 bases, with 14 bases lying between them. The CDR3: CASSPLEGQSEAFF. Here the CDR3 DNA reads TGTGCCAGCTCACCCCTGGAGGGGCAATCTGAAGCTTTCTTT. Together with reference TRBV18 and TRBJ1-1, the CDR3 gives the full variable domain: NAGVMQNPRHLVRRRGQEARLRCSPMKGHSHVYWYRQLPEEGLKFMVYLQKENIIDESGMPKERFSAEFPKEGPSILRIQQVVRGDSAAYFCASSPLEGQSEAFFGQGTRLTVV.

The chain recombines TRBV30 with TRBJ1-1; D remains ambiguous. Germline V gene lookup returns CDR1 GTSNPN and CDR2 SVGIG (reference sequence). Trimming removed 2 bases from V and 7 bases from J, with 11 bases in between. This CDR3 is built from 12 residues. The CDR3 is CAWSRNEDEAFF. For the CDR3, the DNA is TGTGCCTGGAGTCGAAATGAGGATGAAGCTTTCTTT. Looking up the rest from reference TRBV30 and TRBJ1-1 gives the full variable domain: SQTIHQWPATLVQPVGSPLSLECTVEGTSNPNLYWYRQAAGRGLQLLFYSVGIGQISSEVPQNLSASRPQDRQFILSSKKLLLSDSGFYLCAWSRNEDEAFFGQGTRLTVV.

The chain links TRBV5-1 to TRBJ2-3; 7 bases are a match to TRBD1. V trimming: 3 bases; J trimming: 4 bases; junction bases outside the gene matches: 8. Germline V gene sequence: CDR1 SGHRS, CDR2 YFSETQ. The CDR3 extends over 15 amino acids. This chain's CDR3 is CASSWDSPWSDTQYF. CDR3 bases: TGCGCCAGCAGCTGGGACAGCCCTTGGTCAGATACGCAGTATTTT.

This clone turned up a few times. This chain joins TRBV9 and TRBJ1-4; D gene ambiguous. V was cut by 0 bases and J by 5 bases, with 11 bases left in between. This CDR3 has 15 residues. Germline values: CDR1 SGDLS, CDR2 YYNGEE. CDR3 region: CASSVGGGLNEKLFF. The DNA for the CDR3 is TGTGCCAGCAGCGTAGGTGGCGGTTTGAATGAAAAACTGTTTTTT.

The chain is built from TRBV4-2 and TRBJ1-1; unclear D gene. The CDR3 extends over 15 amino acids. V was cut by 2 bases and J by 1 base, with 11 bases left in between. CDR1 and CDR2 from the germline V gene are LGHNA and YNFKEQ. The DNA of the CDR3 is TGTGCCAGCAGCCAACTAGGTCTTTCGAACACTGAAGCTTTCTTT. Protein sequence: CASSQLGLSNTEAFF.

The chain joins TRBV7-8 to TRBJ1-2, with D hard to call. Germline CDR1 and CDR2: SGHVS and FQNEAQ. This CDR3 contains 16 residues. Trimming shortened V by 4 bases and J by 2 bases, and 17 bases separated the two germline ends. CDR3 DNA: TGTGCCAGCAGCTCCCTCAGGATTACAATCAACTATGGCTACACCTTC. It is translated as CASSSLRITINYGYTF.

V and J are TRBV6-1 and TRBJ1-5, with D tentatively TRBD1 (6 bases). Germline CDR1 MNHNS, CDR2 SASEGT. The CDR3 length is 14 residues. V was pared by 6 bases and J by 2 bases, with 11 bases between. The chain's CDR3 is CASRPPGGNQPQHF. Written as DNA, the CDR3 is TGTGCCAGCAGGCCCCCAGGGGGCAATCAGCCCCAGCATTTT.

In nucleotides, the CDR3 is TGTGCCAGCAGTTCTGGGGCGGGACAGGGTTTAGAAAAACTGTTTTTT. The encoded protein is CASSSGAGQGLEKLFF. This chain connects TRBV28 to TRBJ1-4; 9 bases are shared with TRBD1. The CDR3 is made up of 16 amino acids. With V trimmed by 4 bases and J by 8 bases, 11 bases remained unmatched. Germline V gene lookup returns CDR1 MDHEN and CDR2 SYDVKM.